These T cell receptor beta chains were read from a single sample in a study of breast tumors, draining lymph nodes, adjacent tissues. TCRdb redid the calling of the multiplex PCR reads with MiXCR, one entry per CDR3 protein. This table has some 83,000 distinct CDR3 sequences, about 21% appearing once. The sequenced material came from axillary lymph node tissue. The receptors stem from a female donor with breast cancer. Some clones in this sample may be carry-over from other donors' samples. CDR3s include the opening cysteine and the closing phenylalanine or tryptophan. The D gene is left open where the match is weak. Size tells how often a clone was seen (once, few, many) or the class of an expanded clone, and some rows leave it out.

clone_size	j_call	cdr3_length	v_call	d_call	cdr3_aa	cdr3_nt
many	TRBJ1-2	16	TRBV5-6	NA	CASSLLGQLTNYGYTF	TGTGCCAGCAGCTTACTAGGACAGCTCACTAACTATGGCTACACCTTC
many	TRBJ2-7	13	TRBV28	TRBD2	CASTTSGRYQQYF	TGTGCTAGCACAACTAGCGGGAGGTATCAGCAGTACTTC
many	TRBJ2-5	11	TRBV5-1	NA	CASSVEETQYF	TGCGCCAGCAGCGTCGAAGAGACCCAGTACTTC
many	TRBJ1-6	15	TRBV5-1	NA	CASSLAWAGVSPLHF	TGCGCCAGCAGCTTGGCCTGGGCAGGGGTATCACCCCTCCACTTT
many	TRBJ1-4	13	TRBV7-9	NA	CASSGGTTEKLFF	TGTGCCAGCAGCGGAGGGACAACGGAAAAACTGTTTTTT
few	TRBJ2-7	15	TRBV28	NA	CASSLGRGMAYEQYF	TGTGCCAGCAGTTTAGGTCGCGGGATGGCCTACGAGCAGTACTTC
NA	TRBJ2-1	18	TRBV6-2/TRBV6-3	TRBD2	CASSSGLAGGSSYNEQFF	TGTGCCAGCAGTTCCGGACTAGCGGGAGGAAGCTCCTACAATGAGCAGTTCTTC
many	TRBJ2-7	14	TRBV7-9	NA	CASSTAGHGHEQYF	TGTGCCAGCAGCACAGCGGGACACGGCCACGAGCAGTACTTC
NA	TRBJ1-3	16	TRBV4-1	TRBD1	CASSLDGTGLGNTIYF	TGCGCCAGCAGCCTCGACGGGACAGGGTTAGGAAACACCATATATTTT
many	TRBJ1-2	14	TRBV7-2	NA	CASSSSMGIYGYTF	TGTGCCAGCAGCTCATCGATGGGGATCTATGGCTACACCTTC
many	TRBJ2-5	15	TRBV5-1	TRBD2	CASSSDRGGRETQYF	TGCGCCAGCAGCTCGGACCGGGGGGGACGGGAGACCCAGTACTTC
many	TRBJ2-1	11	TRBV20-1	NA	CSAFRSNEQFF	TGCAGTGCTTTCCGAAGCAATGAGCAGTTCTTC
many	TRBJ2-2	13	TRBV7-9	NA	CASSLDRAGELFF	TGTGCCAGCAGCTTAGACCGGGCCGGGGAGCTGTTTTTT
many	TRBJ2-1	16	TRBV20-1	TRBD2	CSARGGRAVLIDEQFF	TGCAGTGCTAGAGGCGGGAGGGCCGTTTTAATCGATGAGCAGTTCTTC
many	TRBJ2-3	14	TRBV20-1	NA	CSGAQGTTPDTQYF	TGCAGTGGTGCCCAGGGGACTACGCCAGATACGCAGTATTTT
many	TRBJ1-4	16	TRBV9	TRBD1	CASSVGTGTGVEKLFF	TGTGCCAGCAGCGTAGGTACCGGGACAGGGGTGGAAAAACTGTTTTTT
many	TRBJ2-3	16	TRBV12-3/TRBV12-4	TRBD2	CASSFSSGGNTDTQYF	TGTGCCAGCAGTTTTAGTTCGGGAGGGAATACAGATACGCAGTATTTT
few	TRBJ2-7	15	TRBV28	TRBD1	CASSLMGQSIYEQYF	TGTGCCAGCAGTTTAATGGGACAGTCCATCTACGAGCAGTACTTC
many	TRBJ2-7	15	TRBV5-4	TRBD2	CASSGGTSGGYEQYF	TGTGCCAGCAGCGGGGGGACTAGCGGGGGCTACGAGCAGTACTTC
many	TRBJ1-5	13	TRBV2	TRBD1	CASRGQLDRPQHF	TGTGCCAGCAGGGGACAGCTAGATCGGCCCCAGCATTTT
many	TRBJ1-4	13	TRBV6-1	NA	CASSEGFHEKLFF	TGTGCCAGCAGTGAGGGGTTTCATGAAAAACTGTTTTTT
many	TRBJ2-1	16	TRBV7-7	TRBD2	CASSFSGRSSYNEQFF	TGTGCTAGCAGCTTCAGCGGGAGGAGCTCCTACAATGAGCAGTTCTTC
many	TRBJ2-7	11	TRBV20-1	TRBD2	CSATSGGEQYF	TGCAGTGCTACTAGCGGCGGGGAGCAGTACTTC
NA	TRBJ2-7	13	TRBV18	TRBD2	CASSPGLAYEQYF	TGTGCCAGCTCACCGGGACTAGCTTACGAGCAGTACTTC
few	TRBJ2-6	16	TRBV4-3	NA	CASSQRRHSGANVLTF	TGCGCCAGCAGCCAGCGTCGCCACTCTGGGGCCAACGTCCTGACTTTC
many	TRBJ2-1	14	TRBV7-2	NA	CASSPGGVRNEQFF	TGTGCCAGCAGCCCAGGCGGGGTTCGCAATGAGCAGTTCTTC
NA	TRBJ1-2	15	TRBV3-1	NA	CASSPQGVIVYGYTF	TGTGCCAGCAGCCCACAGGGTGTTATAGTCTATGGCTACACCTTC
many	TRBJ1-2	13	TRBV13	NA	CASSPPNGDGYTF	TGTGCCAGCAGCCCACCTAACGGGGATGGCTACACCTTC
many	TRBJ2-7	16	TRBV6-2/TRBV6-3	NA	CASSYGSGERRDEQYF	TGTGCCAGCAGTTACGGCTCAGGGGAGAGAAGGGACGAGCAGTACTTC
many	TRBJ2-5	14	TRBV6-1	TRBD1	CASRGTGGGETQYF	TGTGCCAGCAGGGGGACAGGGGGAGGAGAGACCCAGTACTTC
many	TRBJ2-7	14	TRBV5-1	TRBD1	CASSWGQGDYEQYF	TGCGCCAGCAGCTGGGGACAGGGGGACTACGAGCAGTACTTC
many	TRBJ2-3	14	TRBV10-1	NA	CASSGRVSTDTQYF	TGCGCCAGCAGTGGACGGGTTAGCACAGATACGCAGTATTTT
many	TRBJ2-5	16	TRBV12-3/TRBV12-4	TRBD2	CASSPGGLAGRETQYF	TGTGCCAGCAGCCCGGGAGGGCTAGCGGGAAGGGAGACCCAGTACTTC
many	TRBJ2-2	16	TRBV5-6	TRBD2	CASSLAGGRVSGELFF	TGTGCCAGCAGCTTGGCCGGCGGGAGGGTATCCGGGGAGCTGTTTTTT
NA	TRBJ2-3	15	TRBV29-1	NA	CSAKGGAGHTGTQYF	TGCAGCGCGAAGGGTGGAGCGGGTCACACAGGTACGCAGTATTTT
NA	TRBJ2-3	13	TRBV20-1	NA	CSARLPSTDTQYF	TGCAGTGCCCGGCTTCCGAGTACAGATACGCAGTATTTT
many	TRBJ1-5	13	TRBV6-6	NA	CASTDGIFQPQHF	TGTGCCAGCACCGACGGAATTTTTCAGCCCCAGCATTTT
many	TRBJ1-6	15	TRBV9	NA	CASSVGPAYNSPLHF	TGTGCCAGCAGCGTAGGCCCAGCCTATAATTCACCCCTCCACTTT
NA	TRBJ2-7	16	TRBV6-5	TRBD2	CASSPWTSGNSYEQYF	TGTGCCAGCAGCCCCTGGACTAGCGGGAACTCCTACGAGCAGTACTTC
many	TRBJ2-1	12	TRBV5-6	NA	CASSLWVNEQFF	TGTGCCAGCAGCTTGTGGGTCAATGAGCAGTTCTTC
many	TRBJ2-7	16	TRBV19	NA	CASSNLGGRLDYEQYF	TGTGCCAGTAGTAATCTCGGGGGGCGCCTAGACTACGAGCAGTACTTC
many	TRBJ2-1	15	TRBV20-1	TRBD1	CSATPRDRHYNEQFF	TGCAGTGCCACGCCTAGGGACAGGCACTACAATGAGCAGTTCTTC
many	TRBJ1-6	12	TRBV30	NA	CAWMSLISPLHF	TGTGCCTGGATGTCATTAATTTCACCCCTCCACTTT
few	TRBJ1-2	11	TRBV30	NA	CAWSAQVGYTF	TGTGCCTGGAGTGCCCAAGTGGGCTACACCTTC
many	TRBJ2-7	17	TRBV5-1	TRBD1	CASSLARPGTGGYEQYF	TGCGCCAGCAGCTTGGCCCGACCCGGGACAGGGGGCTACGAGCAGTACTTC
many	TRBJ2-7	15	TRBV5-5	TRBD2	CASSWGTSGSYEQYF	TGTGCCAGCAGCTGGGGCACTAGCGGATCCTACGAGCAGTACTTC
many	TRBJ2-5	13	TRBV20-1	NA	CSAKDSNQETQYF	TGCAGTGCTAAGGACAGTAACCAAGAGACCCAGTACTTC
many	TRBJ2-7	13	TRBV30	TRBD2	CAWALAGVYEQYF	TGTGCCTGGGCCCTAGCGGGAGTCTACGAGCAGTACTTC
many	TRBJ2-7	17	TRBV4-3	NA	CASSQDIRFFLRHGQYF	TGCGCCAGCAGCCAAGATATCAGGTTCTTCTTACGACATGGGCAGTACTTC
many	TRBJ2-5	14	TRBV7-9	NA	CASSAESSLETQYF	TGTGCCAGCAGCGCGGAATCCTCCCTAGAGACCCAGTACTTC